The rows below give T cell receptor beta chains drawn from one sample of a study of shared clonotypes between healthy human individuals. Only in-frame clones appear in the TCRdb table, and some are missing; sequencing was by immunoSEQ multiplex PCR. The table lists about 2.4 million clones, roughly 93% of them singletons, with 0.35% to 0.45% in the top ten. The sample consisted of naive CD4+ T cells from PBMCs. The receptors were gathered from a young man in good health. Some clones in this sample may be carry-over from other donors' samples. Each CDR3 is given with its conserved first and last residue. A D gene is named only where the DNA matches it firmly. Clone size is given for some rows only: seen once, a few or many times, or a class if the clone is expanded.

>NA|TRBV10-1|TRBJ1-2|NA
TGCGCCAGCAGTGATACGGGGACCTATGGCTACACCTTC
CASSDTGTYGYTF
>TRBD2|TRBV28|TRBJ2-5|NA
TGTGCCAGCAGACTAGCGGGAGGGGGGGAGACCCAGTACTTC
CASRLAGGGETQYF
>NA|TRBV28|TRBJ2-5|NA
TGTGCCAGCAGTTTGGGCCTCCTCCGAGAGACCCAGTACTTC
CASSLGLLRETQYF
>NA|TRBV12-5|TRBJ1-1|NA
TGTGCTAGCGCCCAAAGCTGGGGGGCCGGTATCACTGAAGCTTTCTTT
CASAQSWGAGITEAFF
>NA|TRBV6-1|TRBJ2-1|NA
TGTGCCACTCCCCGGACTCGGGCTTACAATGAGCAGTTCTTC
CATPRTRAYNEQFF
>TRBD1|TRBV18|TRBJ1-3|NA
TGTGCCAGCTCGCCCGGGACAGGGGCCGCCTCTGGAAACACCATATATTTT
CASSPGTGAASGNTIYF
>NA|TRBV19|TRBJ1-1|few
TGTGCCAGTAGTAAAGTCTCAGGAGCCCTGGGGACTGAAGCTTTCTTT
CASSKVSGALGTEAFF
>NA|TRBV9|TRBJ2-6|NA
TGTGCCAGCAGTCCAATCTCTGGGGCCAACGTCCTGACTTTC
CASSPISGANVLTF
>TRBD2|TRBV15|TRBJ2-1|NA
TGTGCCACCAGCAGAGGGCTTAGCGGGAGGGTTGATGAGCAGTTCTTC
CATSRGLSGRVDEQFF
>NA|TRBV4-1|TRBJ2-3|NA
TGCGCCAGCAGCCAAAGGGACCTAACGGCAGATACGCAGTATTTT
CASSQRDLTADTQYF
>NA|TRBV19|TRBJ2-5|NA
TGTGCCACCTCCCAGCTAGACACCCCCCGAGAGACCCAGTACTTC
CATSQLDTPRETQYF
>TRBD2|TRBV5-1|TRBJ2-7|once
TGCGCCAGCAGCTTGGACGGGAGGGCGGGCTACGAGCAGTACTTC
CASSLDGRAGYEQYF
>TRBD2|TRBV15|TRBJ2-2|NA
TGTGCCACCAGCAGAGATAATCGAGAGGCTAGCGGGAGAGCGACCGGGGAGCTGTTTTTT
CATSRDNREASGRATGELFF
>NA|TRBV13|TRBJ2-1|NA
TGTGCCAGCAGCTTTACAGGGACGCTTGTCTGGTCCTACAATGAGCAGTTCTTC
CASSFTGTLVWSYNEQFF
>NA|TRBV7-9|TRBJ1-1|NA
TGTGCCAGCAGCTTAGGTGCGGGGGGTCTGAACACTGAAGCTTTCTTT
CASSLGAGGLNTEAFF
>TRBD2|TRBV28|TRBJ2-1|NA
TGTGCCAGCACCCCCCGGGGGGACTACTCCTACAATGAGCAGTTCTTC
CASTPRGDYSYNEQFF
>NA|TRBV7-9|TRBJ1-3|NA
TGTGCCAGCAGCTTGAGGGGCGTTAGCTCTGGAAACACCATATATTTT
CASSLRGVSSGNTIYF
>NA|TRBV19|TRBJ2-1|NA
TGTGCCAGTAGTATAGAACGGGGGCCCACCGTCTTC
CASSIERGPTVF
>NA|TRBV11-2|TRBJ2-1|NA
TGTGCCAGCACCCGGGACGCCTACCCCCACAATGAGCAGTTCTTC
CASTRDAYPHNEQFF
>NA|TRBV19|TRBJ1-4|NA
TGTGCCAGTAACTTGAGGACTAATGAAAAACTGTTTTTT
CASNLRTNEKLFF
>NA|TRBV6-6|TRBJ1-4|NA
TGTGCCAGCAGTTACTCGGGAGCGCGGGAAAAACTGTTTTTT
CASSYSGAREKLFF
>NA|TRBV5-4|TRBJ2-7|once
TGTGCCAGCAGCTTGGGGCTAGCGTTAGACGACGAGCAGTACTTC
CASSLGLALDDEQYF
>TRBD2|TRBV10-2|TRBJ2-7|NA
TGCGCCAGCAGTCCCGATCGACTAGCGGGAGGTAACGAGCAGTACTTC
CASSPDRLAGGNEQYF
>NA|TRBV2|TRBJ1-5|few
TGTGCCAGCAGTGAAGACAGACAGAGCAATCAGCCCCAGCATTTT
CASSEDRQSNQPQHF
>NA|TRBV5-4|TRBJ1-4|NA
TGTGCCAGCAGCTCCGGGACCGAAAGAAATGAAAAACTGTTTTTT
CASSSGTERNEKLFF
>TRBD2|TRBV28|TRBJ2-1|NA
TGTGCCAGCAGTGCACTAGCGGGAGGGCCCAATGAGCAGTTCTTC
CASSALAGGPNEQFF
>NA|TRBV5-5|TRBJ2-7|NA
TGTGCCAGCAGCCTCTTGCCGGGTTTCTCCTACGAGCAGTACTTC
CASSLLPGFSYEQYF
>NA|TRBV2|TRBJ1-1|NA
TGTGCCAGCAGTGAGTATATGCCTTACACTGAAGCTTTCTTT
CASSEYMPYTEAFF
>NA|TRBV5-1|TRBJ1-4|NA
TGCGCCAGCAGCTTGACTGGAACGTTGGTTTTTAATGAAAAACTGTTTTTT
CASSLTGTLVFNEKLFF
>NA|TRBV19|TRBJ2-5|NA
TGTGCCAGTCGCGTAGTGGACTCCCAGGAGACCCAGTACTTC
CASRVVDSQETQYF
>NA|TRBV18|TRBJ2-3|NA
TGTGCCAGCTCACCACCGAGTAAAGATACGCAGTATTTT
CASSPPSKDTQYF
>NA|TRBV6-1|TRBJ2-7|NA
TGTGCCAGCACCCGACTAGGGGAAAGCGAGCAGTACTTC
CASTRLGESEQYF